One and the same sample provided the 30 T cell receptor beta chains below, sequenced in a study of cytomegalovirus exposure and HLA in healthy donors. In the PCR, 60 Vbeta and 13 Jbeta primers were used. Clones were sequenced by immunoSEQ multiplex PCR, and TCRdb holds only the in-frame ones, with some missing. The sample has approximately 150,000 clones; around 68% are singletons. Sequenced sample: PBMCs. These receptors all stem from a man aged 45-65 years in good health and CMV-seronegative.

The gene calls are TRBV19 and TRBJ1-3; D call uncertain. Trimming left V 4 bases short and J 0 bases short, with 10 bases between. CDR1 is LNHDA, CDR2 SQIVND, per germline (reference sequence). The CDR3 sequence is 15 residues long. The CDR3: CASSTQTGSGNTIYF. The CDR3 DNA sequence: TGTGCCAGTAGTACTCAAACGGGCTCTGGAAACACCATATATTTT.

The chain couples TRBV28 to TRBJ1-1; the match to TRBD1 covers 7 bases. V dropped 2 bases and J dropped 10; count of bases not matched to a gene: 10. The CDR3 length is 14 residues. Germline assignment: CDR1 MDHEN and CDR2 SYDVKM. CDR3 coding DNA: TGTGCCAGCAGTTTACCGAGGGGGCAGGGCGTAGCTTTCTTT. Encoded protein: CASSLPRGQGVAFF.

The chain carries TRBV2 and TRBJ2-2; D remains ambiguous. The CDR3 length is 14 residues. Between the trimmed V and J ends, which lost 1 base and 3 bases, there was a span of 6 bases. Looked up from germline, CDR1 is SNHLY and CDR2 is FYNNEI. CDR3 amino acids: CASSEDRHTGELFF. The CDR3 nucleotides are TGTGCCAGCAGTGAAGATCGTCACACCGGGGAGCTGTTTTTT.

On this clone itself: Relative to the germline gene, one junction end is altered; a read error may explain this. The chain employs TRBV7-7 and TRBJ2-5; D gene ambiguous. From germline, CDR1 is SSHAT and CDR2 FNYEAQ (reference sequence). The CDR3 is 14 amino acids. CDR3 amino acids: CASSLVGIQETQYF. The CDR3 DNA reads TGTGCTAGCAGCTTGGTTGGCATTCAAGAGACCCAGTACTTC.

The table lists this clone with many counts. This rearrangement joins TRBV28 to TRBJ2-3; 12 bases are a match to TRBD2. The V gene end was trimmed by 4 bases and the J gene end by 2 bases; junction bases not matched to a gene: 4. Germline lookup yields CDR1 MDHEN and CDR2 SYDVKM. CDR3 length: 16 amino acids. CDR3 residues: CASSSGLAGFTDTQYF. The CDR3 DNA is TGTGCCAGCAGTTCTGGACTAGCGGGGTTCACAGATACGCAGTATTTT.

The chain uses TRBV19 and TRBJ1-6, with TRBD1 identical over 7 bases. This CDR3 contains 16 residues. The ends lost 5 bases at V and 10 bases at J; junction bases unmatched: 14. Germline-derived CDR1 and CDR2 are LNHDA and SQIVND (reference sequence). The CDR3 DNA reads TGTGCCAGTAGTTCCTCCCGACAGGGCTTTGGCTCACCCCTCCACTTT. This gives the protein CASSSSRQGFGSPLHF.

The rearrangement links TRBV11-2 to TRBJ2-3; 9 positions match TRBD2. The junction had 3 bases not matched to a gene; V was cut back by 2 bases and J by 0 bases. Germline V gene sequence: CDR1 SGHAT, CDR2 FQNNGV. The CDR3 loop spans 16 amino acids. In DNA form, the CDR3 reads TGTGCCAGCAGCTTATTAGCGGGGGCTAGCACAGATACGCAGTATTTT. Encoded protein: CASSLLAGASTDTQYF. Together with reference TRBV11-2 and TRBJ2-3, the CDR3 gives the full variable domain: EAGVAQSPRYKIIEKRQSVAFWCNPISGHATLYWYQQILGQGPKLLIQFQNNGVVDDSQLPKDRFSAERLKGVDSTLKIQPAKLEDSAVYLCASSLLAGASTDTQYFGPGTRLTVL.

The chain links TRBV7-2 to TRBJ1-5; TRBD1 agrees at 7 bases. This CDR3 spans 15 amino acids. The V gene's germline CDR1 is SGHTA and CDR2 FQGNSA. After removal of 5 bases from V and 5 bases from J, the junction contained 9 bases not matched to a gene. CDR3 in DNA: TGTGCCAGCAGCCCGAGACAGGGATTTTATCAGCCCCAGCATTTT. Translation: CASSPRQGFYQPQHF.

This clone was observed a few times. The CDR3 region has the DNA TGTGCCAGCAGTTATATACGGACAGGGGGGGCCGAGCAGTACTTC. It specifies CASSYIRTGGAEQYF. The rearrangement links TRBV6-5 to TRBJ2-5; 10 nucleotides match TRBD1. Gene TRBJ2-7 matches the end of the DNA better, so the J call may be wrong. This CDR3 has 15 amino acids. Germline assignment: CDR1 MNHEY and CDR2 SVGAGI.

The chain has TRBV7-2 and TRBJ2-3; tentatively, D is TRBD1 (5 bases). CDR1 is SGHTA and CDR2 is FQGNSA in the germline V gene. This CDR3 is built from 10 residues. Trimming left V 5 bases short and J 14 bases short, with 11 bases between. The CDR3 loop reads CASSLLGRYF. The CDR3 DNA sequence: TGTGCCAGCAGCCTTTTGGGGCGGTATTTT.

The genes are TRBV19 and TRBJ1-5, with D possibly matching TRBD1 (6 bases). Looked up from germline, CDR1 is LNHDA and CDR2 is SQIVND (reference sequence). Trimming cost V 1 base and J 0 bases, with 13 bases left between them. The CDR3 runs to 17 residues. The CDR3 bases are TGTGCCAGTAGTATAGTTCGACAGGCAACTAGCAATCAGCCCCAGCATTTT. Amino acids: CASSIVRQATSNQPQHF.

This clone was observed a single time. This chain uses TRBV11-1 with TRBJ2-1, with TRBD1 matching over 11 bases. The CDR3 loop spans 16 amino acids. In germline, CDR1 is SGHAT, CDR2 FQDESV (reference sequence). With 5 bases clipped from V and 4 bases from J, the junction kept 7 bases outside the gene matches. The CDR3 coding sequence is TGTGCCAGCAGCGGCGGGACAGGGGGTTTGTACAATGAGCAGTTCTTC. Its translation: CASSGGTGGLYNEQFF. Variable domain in full (rest from reference TRBV11-1 and TRBJ2-1): EAEVAQSPRYKITEKSQAVAFWCDPISGHATLYWYRQILGQGPELLVQFQDESVVDDSQLPKDRFSAERLKGVDSTLKIQPAELGDSAMYLCASSGGTGGLYNEQFFGPGTRLTVL.

This clone was seen a few times. The CDR3 nucleotides read TGTGCCAGCAGCTCAACCCCTTACTGGACAGACCCCCATGGGAACACCATATATTTT. It translates to CASSSTPYWTDPHGNTIYF. The V call is TRBV11-3, the J call TRBJ1-3, with D possibly being TRBD1 (6 bases). V lost 4 bases and J lost 7, with 29 bases in between. The CDR3 consists of 19 residues. The germline V gene has CDR1 SGHNT and CDR2 YENEEA. The full variable domain, rest sourced from reference TRBV11-3 and TRBJ1-3, is EAGVVQSPRYKIIEKKQPVAFWCNPISGHNTLYWYLQNLGQGPELLIRYENEEAVDDSQLPKDRFSAERLKGVDSTLKIQPAELGDSAVYLCASSSTPYWTDPHGNTIYFGEGSWLTVV.

This rearrangement joins TRBV27 to TRBJ1-2, with unresolved D. The CDR3 totals 14 residues. CDR1 and CDR2 (germline): MNHEY, SMNVEV (reference sequence). Trimming left V 3 bases short and J 2 bases short, with 10 bases between. This chain's CDR3 is CASSLAGPNYGYTF. As DNA, the CDR3 is TGTGCCAGCAGTTTGGCAGGTCCAAACTATGGCTACACCTTC.

This chain connects TRBV7-2 to TRBJ2-3; TRBD2 aligns across 11 bases. Germline V CDR1 and CDR2: SGHTA, FQGNSA. CDR3 size: 17 residues. Germline trimming cut 5 bases from V and 1 base from J; bases unmatched to any gene: 8. The CDR3 reads CASSPPRGLAGTDTQYF. The CDR3 region has the DNA TGTGCCAGCAGCCCCCCTCGGGGACTAGCGGGCACAGATACGCAGTATTTT.

This clone appeared a single time. CDR3 in DNA: TGTGCCAGCAGCTCCCGGTATGGAGATACGCAGTATTTT. This translates into CASSSRYGDTQYF. The chain links TRBV7-2 to TRBJ2-3; D not certain. This CDR3 has 13 residues. The V end lost 4 bases, the J end lost 5 bases, and 10 bases lay between the germline ends. The germline CDR1 and CDR2 sequences are SGHTA and FQGNSA.

The chain joins TRBV21-1 to TRBJ1-2; the table assigns TRBD1, which was not confirmed against the DNA. TRBV21-1 is recorded as a pseudogene. The CDR3 spans 14 residues. The CDR3 sequence is CASSKVAGAYGYTF. The CDR3, as DNA: TGTGCCAGCAGCAAAGTGGCAGGGGCTTATGGCTACACCTTC.

This clone was seen once. This chain links TRBV12-5 with TRBJ2-5, with 11 bases lining up with TRBD2. The V segment lost 0 bases and the J segment 2 bases; nucleotides outside the gene matches: 8. Germline V CDR1 and CDR2: LGHNT, FRNRAP. The CDR3 totals 18 residues. CDR3 residues: CASGLVLAGVSWQETQYF. CDR3 nucleotides: TGTGCTAGTGGTTTGGTACTAGCGGGGGTAAGCTGGCAAGAGACCCAGTACTTC.

The rearrangement links TRBV6-5 to TRBJ2-7, with a possible D match to TRBD1 (7 bases). Germline V gene lookup returns CDR1 MNHEY and CDR2 SVGAGI. This CDR3 spans 14 amino acids. V was trimmed by 7 bases and J by 3 bases, leaving 16 bases between them. Written as DNA, the CDR3 is TGTGCCAGCACCCCCAGGGGGGAAGGCTACGAGCAGTACTTC. As protein: CASTPRGEGYEQYF.

This clone has only a few counts. The genes are TRBV25-1 and TRBJ1-4; the match to TRBD1 covers 12 bases. Germline CDR1 is MGHDK and CDR2 is SYGVNS. This CDR3 has 15 amino acids. Trimming removed 4 bases from V and 8 bases from J; junction bases left unmatched: 5. CDR3 in amino acids: CASSGGQGAGEKLFF. CDR3 coding DNA: TGTGCCAGCAGTGGGGGACAGGGGGCTGGAGAAAAACTGTTTTTT.

CDR3 region: CAISESGPGQGIYEQYF. The CDR3 region has the DNA TGTGCCATCAGTGAGTCTGGGCCGGGACAGGGGATCTACGAGCAGTACTTC. The chain links TRBV10-3 to TRBJ2-7, with TRBD1 matching over 10 bases. Germline-derived CDR1 and CDR2 are ENHRY and SYGVKD. V dropped 0 bases and J dropped 3; count of bases not matched to a gene: 8. The CDR3 totals 17 residues.

CDR3 amino acids: CASSVALTRQGGPAEQFF. The CDR3 bases are TGTGCCAGCAGCGTAGCCCTTACGAGACAGGGTGGTCCCGCCGAGCAGTTCTTC. This sequence joins TRBV9 and TRBJ2-1; the match to TRBD1 covers 7 bases. The CDR3 contains 18 residues. V shed 0 bases, J shed 10 bases, and the junction held 19 bases outside the gene matches. Germline CDR1 SGDLS, CDR2 YYNGEE.

The rearrangement links TRBV5-1 to TRBJ2-5; 14 bases line up with TRBD2. J gave up 5 bases and V 2 bases, and 5 bases lay outside the gene matches. The CDR3 length is 16 residues. The germline gives CDR1 SGHRS, CDR2 YFSETQ. The CDR3 loop is CASSFRLAGGQETQYF. CDR3 in DNA: TGCGCCAGCAGCTTCCGACTAGCGGGGGGGCAGGAGACCCAGTACTTC.

The V gene is TRBV7-6, the J gene TRBJ2-7; 8 nucleotides line up with TRBD1. The germline gives CDR1 SGHVS, CDR2 FNYEAQ. The junction had 8 bases not matched to a gene; V was cut back by 1 base and J by 9 bases. The CDR3 sequence is 14 residues long. The chain's CDR3 is CASSLDTGGPGQYF. The CDR3 DNA is TGTGCCAGCAGCTTAGACACAGGGGGACCTGGGCAGTACTTC. Variable domain in full (rest from reference TRBV7-6 and TRBJ2-7): GAGVSQSPRYKVTKRGQDVALRCDPISGHVSLYWYRQALGQGPEFLTYFNYEAQQDKSGLPNDRFSAERPEGSISTLTIQRTEQRDSAMYRCASSLDTGGPGQYFGPGTRLTVT.

This clone was observed a few times. This chain uses TRBV7-3 with TRBJ2-5; possible D gene TRBD2, 7 bases. The CDR3 runs 15 residues. Trimming pared 1 base from V and 0 bases from J, leaving 9 bases between. The V gene's germline CDR1 is SGHTA and CDR2 FQGTGA. CDR3 loop: CASSLIGGHQETQYF. In DNA, the CDR3 is TGTGCCAGCAGCTTAATCGGGGGGCACCAAGAGACCCAGTACTTC.

The chain is built from TRBV5-1 and TRBJ1-4, with TRBD1 identical over 10 bases. The CDR3 covers 17 residues. V lost 3 bases, J lost 0 bases, and 5 bases stayed unmatched. Germline lookup yields CDR1 SGHRS and CDR2 YFSETQ. CDR3 bases: TGCGCCAGCAGCTACCGGGACAGGGGTGCAACTAATGAAAAACTGTTTTTT. As protein: CASSYRDRGATNEKLFF.

This clone has just one count. The chain carries TRBV5-1 and TRBJ2-7; 10 bases line up with TRBD1. The CDR3 contains 14 residues. Germline CDR1 SGHRS, CDR2 YFSETQ. Trimming took 6 bases from V and 4 from J; bases not matched to a gene: 7. CDR3 coding DNA: TGCGCCAGCAAGACAGGGGGCGATTATTACGAGCAGTACTTC. Its translation is CASKTGGDYYEQYF.

This chain's CDR3 is CASSLTGDRTEAFF. The CDR3 DNA reads TGCGCCAGCAGCCTGACAGGGGACAGGACTGAAGCTTTCTTT. The V call is TRBV5-1, the J call TRBJ1-1; 8 positions agree with TRBD1. Losses at the gene ends were 4 bases for V and 5 bases for J; bases not matched to a gene: 7. From germline, CDR1 is SGHRS and CDR2 YFSETQ. CDR3 length: 14 amino acids.

The rearrangement joins TRBV23-1 to TRBJ1-1; perhaps TRBD1 as D (6 bases). TRBV23-1 is given ORF status, its function remaining uncertain. V gave up 0 bases and J gave up 10 bases, with 9 bases separating them. The CDR3 length is 12 residues. The DNA of the CDR3 is TGCGCCAGCAGTCAATCTGGGGGCCCAGCTTTCTTT. This codes for CASSQSGGPAFF.

The J gene is TRBJ1-3, the V gene TRBV15; D unresolved. Trimming shortened V by 4 bases and J by 0 bases, and 10 bases separated the two germline ends. The CDR3 spans 15 residues. Per germline, CDR1 LNHNV and CDR2 YYDKDF (reference sequence). This chain's CDR3 is CATSIDRYSGNTIYF. The DNA of the CDR3 is TGTGCCACCAGCATAGACCGCTACTCTGGAAACACCATATATTTT.